This TCR beta chain was obtained from a study of blood T cells in healthy people across ages. With a J-beta primer mix and a sample-barcoded 5' primer, a second PCR ran about 7 to 12 cycles. TCRdb called the 5' RACE reads again in MiXCR, with one record for every CDR3 protein. The sample consists of 1,500,000 or so distinct CDR3 sequences, almost 60% of them appearing once. Donor samples were obtained from healthy Caucasian individuals from Russia, aged about 6 to 90. This clonotype originated in a man younger than 35 in good health. The sample taken for sequencing was blood.

CDR3 loop: CASSPPARSGELFF. CDR3 nucleotides: TGTGCCAGCAGCCCCCCGGCGAGGTCCGGGGAGCTGTTTTTT. This chain links TRBV12-3 or TRBV12-4 with TRBJ2-2; no firm D call. V lost 6 bases and J 6 bases, leaving 14 bases between the germline ends. The length of the CDR3 is 14 residues.